A single sample gave rise to the 18 T cell receptor beta chains below, sequenced in a study of regulatory T cells in long-lasting Graves disease. Noted time point: persistent/refractory GD, antithyroid drugs over 5 years with positive TRAb. The TCR library was prepared using RNA isolated from PBMCs. Arm-PCR of CDR3 regions and iRepertoire HTBI primers were used to build TCR beta libraries. TCRdb re-analysed the multiplex PCR reads in MiXCR, keeping a single row per CDR3 protein. Among about 470,000 distinct CDR3 sequences listed, 20% to 25% were seen once. This specimen consisted of peripheral blood mononuclear cells (PBMCs), obtained when the disease was refractory, from a patient treated with antithyroid drugs. These TCRs come from a female donor with Graves disease.

J is TRBJ2-2 and V is TRBV19; weak D call: TRBD2 (5 bases). The CDR3 loop spans 17 amino acids. The germline V gene has CDR1 LNHDA and CDR2 SQIVND (reference sequence). Between the trimmed V and J ends, which lost 7 bases and 3 bases, there was a span of 21 bases. In nucleotides, the CDR3 is TGTGCCAGTACCCACGTTGCGGGTGGCTGGGACACCGGGGAGCTGTTTTTT. This codes for CASTHVAGGWDTGELFF.

This clonotype was counted many times. The chain links TRBV7-2 to TRBJ2-5; no clear D gene. Germline CDR1 SGHTA, CDR2 FQGNSA. V was cut by 5 bases and J by 5 bases, with 18 bases left in between. This CDR3 region has 15 residues. As DNA, the CDR3 is TGTGCCAGCAGCAGGTCGCTAGTGGGTTTGGAGACCCAGTACTTC. Its protein is CASSRSLVGLETQYF.

At least ten counts were recorded for this clonotype. The V call is TRBV12-3 or TRBV12-4, the J call TRBJ2-5; 7 nucleotides match TRBD1. Unmatched junction bases numbered 3, after V lost 5 bases and J lost 0 bases. The CDR3 is made up of 14 amino acids. Here the CDR3 DNA reads TGTGCCAGCAGTCCAGACAGGGACCAAGAGACCCAGTACTTC. Translated: CASSPDRDQETQYF.

At least ten counts were recorded for this clonotype. CDR3 amino acids: CSAPMLSSYEQYF. In DNA, the CDR3 is TGCAGTGCTCCAATGCTCTCCTCCTACGAGCAGTACTTC. The chain joins TRBV20-1 to TRBJ2-7, with D uncertain. CDR3 length: 13 amino acids. The germline V gene encodes CDR1 DFQATT and CDR2 SNEGSKA (reference sequence). Trimming removed 5 bases at V and 0 bases at J, with 11 bases between.

The chain combines TRBV20-1 with TRBJ2-7, with D perhaps given as TRBD1 or TRBD2 (6 bases each). CDR3 length: 12 amino acids. Trimming stripped 5 bases from V and 5 bases from J, with 13 bases between. Per the germline V gene, CDR1 is DFQATT and CDR2 is SNEGSKA (reference sequence). CDR3 protein: CSAVGGLDEQYF. CDR3 DNA: TGCAGTGCTGTAGGGGGGCTGGACGAGCAGTACTTC.

The J gene is TRBJ2-4, the V gene TRBV7-8; 8 bases align to TRBD2. After removal of 5 bases from V and 0 bases from J, the junction contained 6 bases not matched to a gene. Germline-derived CDR1 and CDR2 are SGHVS and FQNEAQ. This CDR3 contains 16 residues. CDR3 sequence reads: CASSLGGAIAKNIQYF. The DNA for the CDR3 is TGTGCCAGCAGCCTCGGGGGGGCAATAGCCAAAAACATTCAGTACTTC.

This clonotype appeared a few times. The rearrangement uses TRBV4-1 and TRBJ1-2, with D possibly TRBD1 on 5 matching bases. The CDR3 is made up of 15 amino acids. Germline V gene lookup returns CDR1 MGHRA and CDR2 YSYEKL. V gave up 1 base and J gave up 4 bases, with 13 bases separating them. The DNA for the CDR3 is TGCGCCAGCAGCCAAGGGGGCAGCGTGGGCTATGGCTACACCTTC. Translating gives CASSQGGSVGYGYTF.

The count of this clonotype is one. The V call is TRBV20-1, the J call TRBJ1-1; a weak D match, TRBD1 (5 bases). CDR1 and CDR2 from the germline V gene are DFQATT and SNEGSKA (reference sequence). V gave up 5 bases and J gave up 4 bases, with 14 bases separating them. The CDR3 extends over 13 amino acids. The CDR3 nucleotides are TGCAGTGCTTACGGGACGTTCGGCACTGAAGCTTTCTTT. Amino acid sequence: CSAYGTFGTEAFF.

This clonotype was found a few times. One end of the junction varies from germline; a read error may be responsible. The chain joins TRBV28 to TRBJ1-5; D unclear. From germline, CDR1 is MDHEN and CDR2 SYDVKM. This CDR3 has 13 amino acids. The CDR3 region is CASSLPDYQPQQF. Here the CDR3 DNA reads TGTGCCAGCAGTCTTCCGGACTATCAGCCCCAGCAGTTT.

In its sample, this clonotype was seen many times. The chain combines TRBV2 with TRBJ2-1; 7 bases are shared with TRBD2. The CDR3 has 15 amino acids. Germline loops: CDR1 SNHLY, CDR2 FYNNEI. V dropped 3 bases and J dropped 4; count of bases not matched to a gene: 6. CDR3 DNA sequence: TGTGCCAGCAGTGATTCTAGCGGAGATTACAATGAGCAGTTCTTC. Its protein is CASSDSSGDYNEQFF.

The chain joins TRBV4-1 to TRBJ1-1; perhaps TRBD1 as D (5 bases). Germline values: CDR1 MGHRA, CDR2 YSYEKL. This CDR3 is 15 amino acids long. Deletions cut 4 bases from V and 5 bases from J, with 17 bases between. For the CDR3, the DNA is TGCGCCAGCAGCCCTATCCAAGAGGGGCGGACTGAAGCTTTCTTT. It codes for CASSPIQEGRTEAFF.

This chain joins TRBV4-1 and TRBJ2-2, with a tentative D call TRBD1 (6 bases). V was cut by 3 bases and J by 4 bases, with 9 bases left in between. Germline V gene lookup returns CDR1 MGHRA and CDR2 YSYEKL. The CDR3 spans 14 residues. DNA of the CDR3: TGCGCCAGCAGCCACCCAGGGGTCACCGGGGAGCTGTTTTTT. It codes for CASSHPGVTGELFF.

The chain recombines TRBV12-3 or TRBV12-4 with TRBJ2-2; 11 nucleotides match TRBD1. The CDR3 is made up of 15 amino acids. V dropped 10 bases and J dropped 6; count of bases not matched to a gene: 10. The DNA for the CDR3 is TGTGCCACCCGGATTCCGGGACAGGGGGCCGGGGAGCTGTTTTTT. Protein sequence: CATRIPGQGAGELFF.

This clonotype was counted many times. The chain carries TRBV2 and TRBJ1-1; 7 bases match TRBD1. With V trimmed by 3 bases and J by 5 bases, 9 bases remained unmatched. Germline V gives CDR1 SNHLY, CDR2 FYNNEI. The CDR3 extends over 15 amino acids. CDR3 amino acids: CASSDGTAGETEAFF. The CDR3 nucleotides are TGTGCCAGCAGTGATGGGACAGCCGGGGAAACTGAAGCTTTCTTT.

This clonotype turned up a few times. This chain connects TRBV18 to TRBJ2-3; D is unclear. This CDR3 has 12 residues. In germline, CDR1 is KGHSH, CDR2 LQKENI. V was cut by 3 bases and J by 6 bases, with 7 bases left in between. The CDR3 spells CASSPQGDTQYF. Here the CDR3 DNA reads TGTGCCAGCTCACCCCAAGGGGATACGCAGTATTTT.

J is TRBJ1-4 and V is TRBV7-9; TRBD1 matches 10 bases. The V segment lost 5 bases and the J segment 8 bases; nucleotides outside the gene matches: 11. CDR1 is SEHNR, CDR2 FQNEAQ, per germline (reference sequence). This CDR3 is built from 16 residues. The CDR3 sequence is CASSPSGDRGWEKLFF. The CDR3, as DNA: TGTGCCAGCAGCCCCTCGGGGGACAGGGGTTGGGAAAAACTGTTTTTT.

Ten or more counts support this clonotype. Germline is not matched at one junction end, which may reflect a read error. The chain combines TRBV12-3 or TRBV12-4 with TRBJ1-2; D perhaps matches TRBD1 (5 bases). This CDR3 has 13 residues. CDR3 coding DNA: TGTGCCAGCAGCTTAGGGGAGAACTATGGCTACACCTTC. Encoded protein: CASSLGENYGYTF.

This clonotype has at least ten counts. This sequence joins TRBV24-1 and TRBJ1-5, with a possible D match to TRBD1 (6 bases). Germline CDR1 KGHDR, CDR2 SFDVKD. The CDR3 is 14 residues long. V lost 3 bases and J lost 4, with 9 bases in between. As DNA, the CDR3 is TGTGCCACCAGTGATGGACAGCTAAATCAGCCCCAGCATTTT. The encoded protein is CATSDGQLNQPQHF.